The present T cell receptor beta chain was sequenced within a study of Graves' ophthalmopathy and Graves' hyperthyroidism. V lost 5 bases to trimming and J lost 6 bases; unmatched junction nucleotides: 9. The CDR3 loop spans 15 amino acids. Germline V lookup: CDR1 SGHTA, CDR2 FQGNSA. RNA transcripts yielded amplified TCR beta CDR3 regions. HTBI primers primed a first-round RT-PCR, and a second-round multiplex PCR followed. Each CDR3 protein gets one entry after TCRdb re-called the multiplex PCR reads with MiXCR. The table shows about 1.2 million distinct CDR3 sequences, with 35% to 40% occurring only once. This clonotype came up many times.

This chain connects TRBV7-2 to TRBJ1-3, with 8 bases fitting TRBD1. Material: peripheral blood or thyroid tissue (not recorded which). The clonotype comes from an adult man with Graves' hyperthyroidism. CDR3 coding DNA: TGTGCCAGCAGCGCCCGGACAGGGACGGAAAACACCATATATTTT. It specifies CASSARTGTENTIYF. The full variable domain, rest sourced from reference TRBV7-2 and TRBJ1-3, is GAGVSQSPSNKVTEKGKDVELRCDPISGHTALYWYRQSLGQGLEFLIYFQGNSAPDKSGLPSDRFSAERTGGSVSTLTIQRTQQEDSAVYLCASSARTGTENTIYFGEGSWLTVV.